A single sample is the source of the 25 T cell receptor beta chains below, sequenced in a study of T cell changes during pregnancy in multiple sclerosis. Clones were sequenced by immunoSEQ multiplex PCR, and TCRdb holds only the in-frame ones, with some missing. This sample has about 89,000 clones, with approximately 94% found just once. Here the sequenced sample was peripheral blood, taken in the third trimester of pregnancy. All receptors come from a female donor with multiple sclerosis, enrolled in a pregnancy study.

In this sample, this clone turned up a few times. The CDR3 loop reads CASLKTGVSNQPQHF. For the CDR3, the DNA is TGTGCCAGCCTCAAGACAGGCGTTAGCAATCAGCCCCAGCATTTT. J is TRBJ1-5 and V is TRBV2; a possible D gene is TRBD1 (6 bases). The germline CDR1 and CDR2 sequences are SNHLY and FYNNEI. The CDR3 is made up of 15 amino acids. Trimming shortened V by 8 bases and J by 0 bases, and 14 bases separated the two germline ends.

The chain recombines TRBV10-2 with TRBJ1-5, with a tentative D call TRBD1 (6 bases). Germline-derived CDR1 and CDR2 are WSHSY and SAAADI. The CDR3 extends over 14 amino acids. Deletions cut 6 bases from V and 6 bases from J, with 15 bases between. In DNA form, the CDR3 reads TGCGCCAGCAGCTCTCAGGGGACCTTTCAGCCCCAGCATTTT. Its translation: CASSSQGTFQPQHF.

The rearrangement joins TRBV27 to TRBJ1-1, with a tentative D call TRBD1 (6 bases). Trimming took 6 bases from V and 8 from J, leaving 22 bases between them. The germline V gene encodes CDR1 MNHEY and CDR2 SMNVEV (reference sequence). The CDR3 is 15 amino acids. As DNA, the CDR3 is TGTGCCAGCAGACGAGGGGAGCATCCGGGACAAGAAGCTTTCTTT. Its protein product is CASRRGEHPGQEAFF.

V gene TRBV7-9 combines with J gene TRBJ2-2, with 8 bases that match TRBD1. Trimming cost V 5 bases and J 7 bases; bases outside gene matches: 3. The germline CDR1 and CDR2 sequences are SEHNR and FQNEAQ (reference sequence). CDR3 length equals 13 residues. The CDR3 sequence is CASSGQGGGELFF. The CDR3 DNA follows: TGTGCCAGCAGCGGACAGGGCGGCGGGGAGCTGTTTTTT.

This chain uses TRBV5-1 with TRBJ2-1; D perhaps matches TRBD1 (5 bases). The germline CDR1 and CDR2 sequences are SGHRS and YFSETQ. V shed 4 bases and J shed 7 bases, with 15 bases lying between them. The CDR3 extends over 14 amino acids. CDR3 bases: TGCGCCAGCAGCGTTACAGGCATGGGGAATGAGCAGTTCTTC. This gives the protein CASSVTGMGNEQFF.

The genes are TRBV5-6 and TRBJ1-2, with a tentative D call TRBD1 (5 bases). Per germline, CDR1 SGHDT and CDR2 YYEEEE. V lost 0 bases, J lost 2 bases, and 14 bases lay in between. The CDR3 spans 16 residues. The CDR3 DNA reads TGTGCCAGCAGCTTGGAACGGGGGGGATTCAACTATGGCTACACCTTC. This gives the protein CASSLERGGFNYGYTF.

This rearrangement joins TRBV28 to TRBJ2-1; possibly TRBD1 for D (6 bases). The ends were cut back, 5 bases at V and 6 bases at J, with 17 bases in the middle. CDR1 and CDR2 from the germline V gene are MDHEN and SYDVKM. The CDR3 length is 15 residues. CDR3 region: CASSPPPQGFNEQFF. The CDR3 DNA reads as TGTGCCAGCAGTCCGCCCCCTCAGGGGTTCAATGAGCAGTTCTTC.

CDR3 region: CASRAGQGAPGYTF. The DNA for the CDR3 is TGTGCCAGCAGGGCCGGACAGGGGGCGCCGGGCTACACCTTC. V is TRBV2 and J is TRBJ1-2, with 11 bases matching TRBD1. Germline assignment: CDR1 SNHLY and CDR2 FYNNEI. V shed 6 bases and J 8 bases; nucleotides not matched to a gene: 8. The CDR3 loop spans 14 amino acids.

The rearrangement joins TRBV9 to TRBJ2-3; TRBD2 matches 9 bases. In germline, CDR1 is SGDLS, CDR2 YYNGEE. The CDR3 covers 17 residues. The J segment lost 5 bases and the V segment lost 0 bases, leaving 10 bases of the junction unmatched. The CDR3 DNA sequence: TGTGCCAGCAGCGTAGGGGCTAGCGGGATTTCCAGAGATACGCAGTATTTT. It specifies CASSVGASGISRDTQYF.

The sample holds one count of this clone. The chain has TRBV7-9 and TRBJ2-2, with D possibly matching TRBD1 (5 bases). The V gene's germline CDR1 is SEHNR and CDR2 FQNEAQ (reference sequence). This CDR3 has 14 residues. Deletions cut 6 bases from V and 3 bases from J, with 11 bases between. CDR3 coding DNA: TGTGCCAGCAGTGAAACAGGAGACACCGGGGAGCTGTTTTTT. Its translation: CASSETGDTGELFF.

This chain uses TRBV5-4 with TRBJ2-1; 9 positions match TRBD2. Germline values: CDR1 SGHNT, CDR2 YYREEE (reference sequence). This CDR3 comprises 14 residues. V shed 4 bases and J 4 bases; nucleotides not matched to a gene: 3. CDR3 in DNA: TGTGCCAGCAGCAGACTAGCGGAATACAATGAGCAGTTCTTC. It specifies CASSRLAEYNEQFF.

This clone was counted a single time. The rearrangement links TRBV4-3 to TRBJ2-2; the D gene is possibly TRBD1 (6 bases). The V gene lost 0 bases and the J gene lost 2 bases, with 13 bases spanning the gap. The CDR3 totals 17 residues. Germline V lookup: CDR1 LGHNA, CDR2 YSLEER. CDR3 sequence (DNA): TGCGCCAGCAGCCAAGATGGGGCAGGGGTCAACACCGGGGAGCTGTTTTTT. Protein sequence: CASSQDGAGVNTGELFF.

The V and J genes are TRBV27 and TRBJ2-1, with 10 nucleotides matching TRBD2. The CDR3 runs 14 residues. Unmatched junction bases numbered 10, after V lost 7 bases and J lost 10 bases. Germline CDR1 and CDR2: MNHEY and SMNVEV (reference sequence). CDR3 sequence: CASTSGTSDDEQFF. In DNA form, the CDR3 reads TGTGCCAGCACCTCCGGGACTAGCGACGACGAGCAGTTCTTC.

The chain uses TRBV30 and TRBJ2-1; 7 bases are a match to TRBD2. This CDR3 is 13 amino acids long. Losses at the gene ends were 0 bases for V and 9 bases for J; bases not matched to a gene: 5. Germline CDR1 GTSNPN, CDR2 SVGIG (reference sequence). Here the CDR3 DNA reads TGTGCCTGGAGTGTACTAGCGTCTGGTGAGCAGTTCTTC. This codes for CAWSVLASGEQFF.

The gene calls are TRBV28 and TRBJ2-2; 8 bases map to TRBD2. The V and J ends lost 6 bases and 4 bases, in that order; junction bases with no gene match: 16. This CDR3 is 18 amino acids long. The germline V gene encodes CDR1 MDHEN and CDR2 SYDVKM. The CDR3 reads CASSLQGSIAGSTGELFF. DNA of the CDR3: TGTGCCAGCAGCTTACAAGGGTCGATAGCGGGATCCACCGGGGAGCTGTTTTTT.

The chain recombines TRBV6-5 with TRBJ2-5; 9 nucleotides line up with TRBD2. The ends lost 5 bases at V and 2 bases at J; junction bases unmatched: 6. The CDR3 extends over 15 amino acids. Germline V gene data show CDR1 as MNHEY and CDR2 as SVGAGI. CDR3 in amino acids: CASSPRLAEQETQYF. The CDR3 nucleotides are TGTGCCAGCAGTCCTCGACTAGCGGAACAAGAGACCCAGTACTTC.

J is TRBJ2-5 and V is TRBV6-1; 13 bases agree with TRBD2. Losses at the gene ends were 9 bases for V and 1 base for J; bases not matched to a gene: 2. CDR1 is MNHNS and CDR2 is SASEGT in the germline V gene. The CDR3 consists of 14 residues. As DNA, the CDR3 is TGTGCCAGTGGACTAGCGGGAGCCCAAGAGACCCAGTACTTC. It yields the protein CASGLAGAQETQYF.

This chain joins TRBV15 and TRBJ2-7; 12 bases fit TRBD2. CDR1 LNHNV and CDR2 YYDKDF come from the germline V gene (reference sequence). This CDR3 contains 17 residues. J lost 2 bases, V lost 4 bases, and 9 bases had no gene match. CDR3 coding DNA: TGTGCCACCAGCACGAGAGGGACTAGCGGGTTCACCTACGAGCAGTACTTC. Its translation: CATSTRGTSGFTYEQYF.

The chain combines TRBV7-2 with TRBJ2-5, with 8 positions matching TRBD2. Losses at the gene ends were 8 bases for V and 4 bases for J; bases not matched to a gene: 24. CDR3 length: 19 residues. Germline V gene lookup returns CDR1 SGHTA and CDR2 FQGNSA. CDR3: CASSFPGLAGGFGRETQYF. The CDR3 DNA follows: TGTGCCAGCTCCTTCCCGGGGCTAGCGGGCGGATTTGGACGAGAGACCCAGTACTTC. Full variable domain (remainder filled in from reference TRBV7-2 and TRBJ2-5): GAGVSQSPSNKVTEKGKDVELRCDPISGHTALYWYRQSLGQGLEFLIYFQGNSAPDKSGLPSDRFSAERTGGSVSTLTIQRTQQEDSAVYLCASSFPGLAGGFGRETQYFGPGTRLLVL.

The table lists this clone with a count of one. The V call is TRBV7-2, the J call TRBJ1-2; no clear D gene. V lost 5 bases, J lost 7 bases, and 14 bases lay in between. CDR1 is SGHTA and CDR2 is FQGNSA in the germline V gene. The length of the CDR3 is 13 residues. CDR3 in amino acids: CASSTDQVTGYTF. CDR3 nucleotides: TGTGCCAGCAGCACCGACCAGGTTACTGGCTACACCTTC.

The chain carries TRBV27 and TRBJ1-5, with a weak D call TRBD1 (5 bases). The CDR3 sequence is 14 residues long. CDR1 and CDR2 from the germline V gene are MNHEY and SMNVEV (reference sequence). The V gene lost 4 bases and the J gene lost 6 bases, with 13 bases spanning the gap. Here the CDR3 DNA reads TGTGCCAGCAGTTACGTTGGGGGGGGTCAGCCCCAGCATTTT. It yields the protein CASSYVGGGQPQHF.

V is TRBV7-8 and J is TRBJ2-2; maybe TRBD1 (6 bases). The germline V gene has CDR1 SGHVS and CDR2 FQNEAQ. The CDR3 consists of 17 residues. Trimming shortened V by 2 bases and J by 5 bases, and 18 bases separated the two germline ends. CDR3 DNA: TGTGCCAGCAGCTTAAGATGGTCCGGGACAAAAACCGGGGAGCTGTTTTTT. Amino acid sequence: CASSLRWSGTKTGELFF.

The chain employs TRBV6-5 and TRBJ2-1; 14 bases are a match to TRBD2. Unmatched junction bases numbered 3, after V lost 4 bases and J lost 4 bases. From germline, CDR1 is MNHEY and CDR2 SVGAGI. The CDR3 sequence is 16 residues long. In DNA, the CDR3 is TGTGCCAGCAGTTCGACTAGCGGGAGGGGTTACAATGAGCAGTTCTTC. Its translation: CASSSTSGRGYNEQFF.

V and J are TRBV14 and TRBJ1-2; no definite D call. The CDR3 is made up of 13 amino acids. Trimming cost V 0 bases and J 4 bases, with 6 bases left between them. CDR1 and CDR2 (germline): SGHDN, FVKESK. The DNA of the CDR3 is TGTGCCAGCAGCCAAGATCTACGCTATGGCTACACCTTC. Translated: CASSQDLRYGYTF.

V is TRBV27 and J is TRBJ2-1; 10 bases are shared with TRBD2. Unmatched junction bases numbered 19, after V lost 6 bases and J lost 5 bases. The CDR3 length is 19 residues. Germline V gene sequence: CDR1 MNHEY, CDR2 SMNVEV (reference sequence). The CDR3 DNA is TGTGCCAGCAGCCCCTTACCGGGGGATCTAGCGGGAGCCAACAATGAGCAGTTCTTC. As protein: CASSPLPGDLAGANNEQFF.